The 7 T cell receptor beta chains in this list originate from one sample, sequenced in a study of blood T cells in healthy people across ages. Then a second PCR, running roughly 7 to 11 cycles, was carried out with a sample-barcoded 5' primer and a J-beta primer mix. TCRdb ran MiXCR on the 5' RACE reads and lists one entry per CDR3 protein. The sample carries more than 1.4 million distinct CDR3 sequences, 42% recorded once. The sequencing input was blood. Receptor source: a woman between 18 and 29 years old in good health.

The chain employs TRBV5-1 and TRBJ2-1; 9 bases fit TRBD2. J gave up 4 bases and V 4 bases, and 9 bases lay outside the gene matches. CDR1 SGHRS and CDR2 YFSETQ come from the germline V gene. The CDR3 sequence is 16 residues long. CDR3: CASSERGLAFYNEQFF. The CDR3 DNA is TGCGCCAGCAGCGAACGGGGACTAGCTTTTTACAATGAGCAGTTCTTC.

The DNA of the CDR3 is TGCAGTGCTACATTGAGGGGGGGCACAGATACGCAGTATTTT. Its protein is CSATLRGGTDTQYF. The J gene is TRBJ2-3, the V gene TRBV20-1, with D possibly being TRBD1 or TRBD2 (6 bases each). Per germline, CDR1 DFQATT and CDR2 SNEGSKA (reference sequence). Trimming pared 4 bases from V and 1 base from J, leaving 12 bases between. The CDR3 length is 14 residues.

A few counts support this clonotype. Here the CDR3 reads CASSDSWDRNTGELFF. The CDR3 DNA sequence: TGTGCCAGCAGTGATTCCTGGGACAGGAACACCGGGGAGCTGTTTTTT. The V and J genes are TRBV2 and TRBJ2-2; TRBD1 matches 7 bases. Trimming took 3 bases from V and 1 from J; bases not matched to a gene: 5. Looked up from germline, CDR1 is SNHLY and CDR2 is FYNNEI. The CDR3 has 16 residues.

J is TRBJ2-1 and V is TRBV6-6; TRBD2 matches at 10 bases. CDR1 is MNHNY and CDR2 is SVGAGI in the germline V gene (reference sequence). V shed 7 bases, J shed 4 bases, and the junction held 7 bases outside the gene matches. CDR3 size: 15 residues. CDR3 in amino acids: CASIPLAGAYNEQFF. CDR3 bases: TGTGCCAGCATCCCCCTAGCGGGGGCTTACAATGAGCAGTTCTTC.

This clonotype was counted a single time. The chain employs TRBV7-9 and TRBJ2-3; D call uncertain. CDR3 size: 15 residues. The germline CDR1 and CDR2 sequences are SEHNR and FQNEAQ (reference sequence). Trimming left V 0 bases short and J 3 bases short, with 10 bases between. DNA for the CDR3: TGTGCCAGCAGCTTAGCGAGCCTAGATACAGATACGCAGTATTTT. Amino acids: CASSLASLDTDTQYF.

This clonotype has only one observation. The chain employs TRBV6-1 and TRBJ2-2, with TRBD1 matching over 7 bases. The CDR3 sequence is 15 residues long. Germline CDR1 reads MNHNS; CDR2 reads SASEGT. Losses at the gene ends were 6 bases for V and 4 bases for J; bases not matched to a gene: 8. The DNA of the CDR3 is TGTGCCAGCAGGATAGCTACAGGGGCCACCGGGGAGCTGTTTTTT. It specifies CASRIATGATGELFF.

This clonotype was picked up many times. This chain uses TRBV20-1 with TRBJ2-1; TRBD2 aligns across 11 bases. The CDR3 sequence is 17 residues long. Germline lookup yields CDR1 DFQATT and CDR2 SNEGSKA (reference sequence). Unmatched junction bases numbered 12, after V lost 2 bases and J lost 6 bases. The CDR3, as DNA: TGCAGTGCTAGAACCTTAGCGGGAGGGCCCTCTCCCAATGAGCAGTTCTTC. Amino acids: CSARTLAGGPSPNEQFF.